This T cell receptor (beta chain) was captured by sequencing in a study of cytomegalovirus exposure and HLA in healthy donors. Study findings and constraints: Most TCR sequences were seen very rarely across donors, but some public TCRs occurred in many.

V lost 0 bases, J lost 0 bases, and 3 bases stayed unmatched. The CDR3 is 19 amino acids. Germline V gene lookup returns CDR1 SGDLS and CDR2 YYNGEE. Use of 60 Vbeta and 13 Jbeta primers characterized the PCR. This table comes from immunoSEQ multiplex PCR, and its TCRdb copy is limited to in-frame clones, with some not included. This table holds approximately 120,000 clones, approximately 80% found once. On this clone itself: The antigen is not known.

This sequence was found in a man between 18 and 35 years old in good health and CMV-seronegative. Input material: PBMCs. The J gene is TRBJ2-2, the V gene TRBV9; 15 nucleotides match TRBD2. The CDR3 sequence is CASSVEGLAGGTNTGELFF. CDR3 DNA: TGTGCCAGCAGCGTAGAGGGACTAGCGGGGGGTACGAACACCGGGGAGCTGTTTTTT.